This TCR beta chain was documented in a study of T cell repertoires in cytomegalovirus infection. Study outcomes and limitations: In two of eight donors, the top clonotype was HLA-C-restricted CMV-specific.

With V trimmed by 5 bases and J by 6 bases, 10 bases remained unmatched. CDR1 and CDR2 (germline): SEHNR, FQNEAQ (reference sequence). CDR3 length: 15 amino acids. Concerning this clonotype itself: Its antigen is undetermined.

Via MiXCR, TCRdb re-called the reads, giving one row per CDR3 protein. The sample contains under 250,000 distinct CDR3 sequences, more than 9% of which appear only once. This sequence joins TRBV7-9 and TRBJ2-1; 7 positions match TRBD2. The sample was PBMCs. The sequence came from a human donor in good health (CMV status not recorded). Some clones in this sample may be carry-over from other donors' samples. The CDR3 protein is CASSPVGGRSNEQFF. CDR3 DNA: TGTGCCAGCAGCCCTGTTGGCGGGAGAAGCAATGAGCAGTTCTTC.